The clone carrying this T cell receptor beta chain was detected a few times. Its antigen remains unidentified. The germline CDR1 and CDR2 sequences are ENHRY and SYGVKD. Between the trimmed V and J ends, which lost 6 bases and 2 bases, there was a span of 14 bases. The CDR3 extends over 14 amino acids. The sample comes from a study of PD-1 blockade in classical Hodgkin lymphoma. Method: immunoSEQ multiplex PCR; TCRdb's copy keeps in-frame clones and lacks some. Among 25,000 to 35,000 clones listed, just over 70% were seen once. Study-level points and caveats: Some patients began nivolumab under 1 year after ASCT. These patients were excluded from later analyses. Significant TCR diversity gains by C4D1 occurred in CD4+ but not CD8+ cells. At baseline, newly diagnosed patients reportedly showed less TCR diversity than healthy donors.

Exposure to brentuximab vedotin varied, and each patient had relapsed following autologous stem cell transplantation. The chain links TRBV10-3 to TRBJ2-7; a weak D match, TRBD2 (6 bases). The starting material was peripheral blood mononuclear cells (PBMCs), obtained before the second cycle of nivolumab. The sequence was collected from a human donor with classical Hodgkin lymphoma. CDR3 sequence reads: CAISPTGGAYEQYF. The CDR3 DNA is TGTGCCATCAGCCCGACTGGCGGGGCCTACGAGCAGTACTTC.